The present TCR beta chain was sequenced within a study of shared clonotypes between healthy human individuals. Study as a whole: Per donor, CD8 memory used one plate, CD8 naive used two, CD4 memory used three and CD4 naive used three.

This clone occurred once. Its specificity is not known. Other nucleotide sequences from this sample produce the same CDR3. The study's findings and limits: Naive subsets usually exceeded memory subsets in estimated richness. Generation probability values for non-shared clonotypes were lower than those for clonotypes shared by all four donors.

Measured with immunoSEQ multiplex PCR; TCRdb has only the in-frame clones, and not every one. The sample includes 2 million to 2.5 million clones, about nine tenths seen only once; the top ten take about 0.41%. Germline loops: CDR1 MDHEN, CDR2 SYDVKM. V dropped 5 bases and J dropped 0 bases, with 10 bases sitting between them. The CDR3 totals 14 residues. J is TRBJ2-5 and V is TRBV28, with D maybe TRBD1 (5 bases). The TCR sequence derives from a man aged 18 to 30 in good health. Some clones in this sample may be carry-over from other donors' samples. The source material was naive CD4+ T cells from PBMCs. As for subset: CD45RA+ positively selected. The CDR3 DNA follows: TGTGCCAGCAGTCCTCCAGGGTACCAAGAGACCCAGTACTTC. Translated: CASSPPGYQETQYF.